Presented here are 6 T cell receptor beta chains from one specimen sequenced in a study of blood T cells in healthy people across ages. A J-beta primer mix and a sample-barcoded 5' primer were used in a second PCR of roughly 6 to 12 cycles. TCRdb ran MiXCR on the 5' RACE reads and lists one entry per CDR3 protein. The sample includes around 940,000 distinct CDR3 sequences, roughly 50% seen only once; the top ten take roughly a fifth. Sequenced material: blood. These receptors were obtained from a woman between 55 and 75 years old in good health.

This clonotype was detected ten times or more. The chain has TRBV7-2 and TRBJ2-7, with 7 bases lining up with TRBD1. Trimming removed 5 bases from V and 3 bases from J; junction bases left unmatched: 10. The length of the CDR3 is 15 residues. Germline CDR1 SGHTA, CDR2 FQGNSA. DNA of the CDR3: TGTGCCAGCAGCGCTATACGACAGGGAATCTACGAGCAGTACTTC. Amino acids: CASSAIRQGIYEQYF.

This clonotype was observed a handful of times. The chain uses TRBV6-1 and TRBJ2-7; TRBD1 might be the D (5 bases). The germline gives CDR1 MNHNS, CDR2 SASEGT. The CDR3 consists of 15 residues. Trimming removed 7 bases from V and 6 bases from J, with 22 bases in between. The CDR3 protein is CASTVSWQGGFEQYF. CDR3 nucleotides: TGTGCCAGCACCGTAAGCTGGCAGGGTGGGTTCGAGCAGTACTTC.

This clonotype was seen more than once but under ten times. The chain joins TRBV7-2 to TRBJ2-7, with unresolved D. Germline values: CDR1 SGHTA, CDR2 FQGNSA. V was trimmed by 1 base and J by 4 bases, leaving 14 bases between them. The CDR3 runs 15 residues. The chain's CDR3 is CASSLDALTRYEQYF. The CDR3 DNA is TGTGCCAGCAGCTTAGATGCCCTGACTCGGTACGAGCAGTACTTC. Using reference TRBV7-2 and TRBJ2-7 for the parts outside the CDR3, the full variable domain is GAGVSQSPSNKVTEKGKDVELRCDPISGHTALYWYRQSLGQGLEFLIYFQGNSAPDKSGLPSDRFSAERTGGSVSTLTIQRTQQEDSAVYLCASSLDALTRYEQYFGPGTRLTVT.

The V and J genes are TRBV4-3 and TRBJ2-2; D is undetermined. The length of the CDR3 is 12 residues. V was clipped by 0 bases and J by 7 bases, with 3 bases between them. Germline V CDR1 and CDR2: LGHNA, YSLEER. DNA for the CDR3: TGCGCCAGCAGCCAAGACGGCGGGGAGCTGTTTTTT. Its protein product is CASSQDGGELFF.

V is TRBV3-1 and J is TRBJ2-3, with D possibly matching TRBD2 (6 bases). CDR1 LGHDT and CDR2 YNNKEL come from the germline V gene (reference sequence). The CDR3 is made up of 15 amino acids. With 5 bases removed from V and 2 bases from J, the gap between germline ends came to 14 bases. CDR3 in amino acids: CASSGFSGVTDTQYF. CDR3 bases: TGTGCCAGCAGCGGATTTAGCGGAGTCACAGATACGCAGTATTTT.

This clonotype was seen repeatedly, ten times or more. The CDR3 DNA sequence: TGTGCCAGCAGCTTAGCCGGACTAGCGGAAAATGAGCAGTTCTTC. This codes for CASSLAGLAENEQFF. This chain uses TRBV7-2 with TRBJ2-1, with 10 bases that match TRBD2. With 0 bases clipped from V and 7 bases from J, the junction kept 3 bases outside the gene matches. CDR1 and CDR2 (germline): SGHTA, FQGNSA. The CDR3 length is 15 residues.